This TCR beta chain emerged from a study of CD8+CD57+ T cells in acquired aplastic anemia. Investigators profiled TCR beta VDJ and CDR3 from genomic DNA template. TCRdb analysed the reads with MiXCR anew, one entry per CDR3 protein. This table has approximately 160,000 distinct CDR3 sequences, around 45% appearing once. In germline, CDR1 is MNHEY, CDR2 SMNVEV (reference sequence). Trimming at V came to 7 bases and at J to 4 bases, leaving 12 bases not matched to a gene. The length of the CDR3 is 16 residues. The sample comprised sorted CD4+, CD8+, or CD8+CD57+ T cells (not recorded which) from PBMCs. The sequence derives from a human donor in good health. The gene calls are TRBV27 and TRBJ2-3, with 9 bases fitting TRBD2. CDR3 bases: TGTGCCAGCACTCCTTTAGCGGGAGAAGGCTCAGATACGCAGTATTTT. Its translation: CASTPLAGEGSDTQYF.